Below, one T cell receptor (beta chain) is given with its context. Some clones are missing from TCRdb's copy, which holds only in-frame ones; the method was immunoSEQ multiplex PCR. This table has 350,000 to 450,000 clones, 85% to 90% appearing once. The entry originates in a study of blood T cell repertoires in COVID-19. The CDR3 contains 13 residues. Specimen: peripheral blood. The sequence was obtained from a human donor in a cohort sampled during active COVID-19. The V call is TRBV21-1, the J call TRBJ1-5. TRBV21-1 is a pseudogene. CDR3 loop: CASRGGGNQPQHF. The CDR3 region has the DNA TGTGCCAGCAGGGGGGGAGGGAATCAGCCCCAGCATTTT.